The source of this TCR beta chain is a study of shared clonotypes between healthy human individuals. Turning to the study itself: Samples came from a couple of female and a few male donors aged 18 to 49.

TCRdb keeps only in-frame clones here, not all; method: immunoSEQ multiplex PCR. The repertoire holds fewer than 1.6 million clones, approximately 98.5% seen once, with 0.3% to 0.45% in the top ten. In the case of this clone: The same CDR3 can be traced to other DNA sequences in this sample.

The CDR3 covers 13 residues. J gave up 3 bases and V 3 bases, and 0 bases lay outside the gene matches. Per the germline V gene, CDR1 is SGHAT and CDR2 is FQNNGV. The material sequenced was naive CD4+ T cells sorted from blood. Subset: CD45RA+ positively selected. This sequence was found in a man aged 30-40 years in good health. The chain joins TRBV11-2 to TRBJ2-3, with 7 bases fitting TRBD2. CDR3 region: CASSLGGTDTQYF. In nucleotides, the CDR3 is TGTGCCAGCAGCTTGGGGGGGACAGATACGCAGTATTTT.